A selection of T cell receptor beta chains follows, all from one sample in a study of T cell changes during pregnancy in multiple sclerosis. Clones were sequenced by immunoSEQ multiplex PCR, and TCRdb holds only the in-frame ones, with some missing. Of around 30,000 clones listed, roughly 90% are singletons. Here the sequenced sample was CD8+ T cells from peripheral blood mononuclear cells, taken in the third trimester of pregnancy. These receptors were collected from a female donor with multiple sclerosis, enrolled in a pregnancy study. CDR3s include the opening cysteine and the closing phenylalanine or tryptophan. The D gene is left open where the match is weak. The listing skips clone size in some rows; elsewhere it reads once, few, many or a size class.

CDR3nt: TGTGCCAGTGAGGGTCCGGTTGGTCAGCCCCAGCATTTT
CDR3aa: CASEGPVGQPQHF
v_gene: TRBV19
j_gene: TRBJ1-5
d_gene: .
len: 13
abundance: .

CDR3nt: TGTGCTAGTGGCAGTAGCGGGGACTACACAGATACGCAGTATTTT
CDR3aa: CASGSSGDYTDTQYF
v_gene: TRBV12-5
j_gene: TRBJ2-3
d_gene: TRBD2
len: 15
abundance: .

CDR3nt: TGTGCCAGCAGCTTAGGCGGGGGGGTAAAGACCCAGTACTTC
CDR3aa: CASSLGGGVKTQYF
v_gene: TRBV7-3
j_gene: TRBJ2-5
d_gene: TRBD2
len: 14
abundance: .

CDR3nt: TGTGCCAGCAGCTCCTGGGACTATAACTATGGCTACACCTTC
CDR3aa: CASSSWDYNYGYTF
v_gene: TRBV7-8
j_gene: TRBJ1-2
d_gene: .
len: 14
abundance: .

CDR3nt: TGTGCCAGCAGCGTAGCTCAGTACACTGAAGCTTTCTTT
CDR3aa: CASSVAQYTEAFF
v_gene: TRBV9
j_gene: TRBJ1-1
d_gene: .
len: 13
abundance: few

CDR3nt: TGTGCCAGCAGTCTTCAGGGGAACACTGAAGCTTTCTTT
CDR3aa: CASSLQGNTEAFF
v_gene: TRBV27
j_gene: TRBJ1-1
d_gene: .
len: 13
abundance: .

CDR3nt: TGTGCCAGCAGCGCTAGCGGTTCCTACAATGAGCAGTTCTTC
CDR3aa: CASSASGSYNEQFF
v_gene: TRBV9
j_gene: TRBJ2-1
d_gene: TRBD2
len: 14
abundance: .

CDR3nt: TGTGCCAGGTGGTCGGGCACTGAAGCTTTCTTT
CDR3aa: CARWSGTEAFF
v_gene: TRBV6-4
j_gene: TRBJ1-1
d_gene: .
len: 11
abundance: .

CDR3nt: TGTGCCAGCAGTTCCCGGGACAGGGGATCCTACGAGCAGTACTTC
CDR3aa: CASSSRDRGSYEQYF
v_gene: TRBV6-5
j_gene: TRBJ2-7
d_gene: TRBD1
len: 15
abundance: .

CDR3nt: TGTGCCAGCAGCCCCGGACAGTCTGGGATACTGTTTTTT
CDR3aa: CASSPGQSGILFF
v_gene: TRBV7-7
j_gene: TRBJ1-4
d_gene: .
len: 13
abundance: .

CDR3nt: TGTGCCAGTAGTAGTGACAGGAACAGGAACACTGAAGCTTTCTTT
CDR3aa: CASSSDRNRNTEAFF
v_gene: TRBV19
j_gene: TRBJ1-1
d_gene: .
len: 15
abundance: .

CDR3nt: TGTGCCAGCAGCCTGACTAGCGGGGGCACAGATACGCAGTATTTT
CDR3aa: CASSLTSGGTDTQYF
v_gene: TRBV7-3
j_gene: TRBJ2-3
d_gene: TRBD2
len: 15
abundance: .

CDR3nt: TGCGCCAGCAGCCAAGACATGGCCGGGACAGGGAATGAAAAACTGTTTTTT
CDR3aa: CASSQDMAGTGNEKLFF
v_gene: TRBV4-3
j_gene: TRBJ1-4
d_gene: TRBD1
len: 17
abundance: .

CDR3nt: TGCGCCAGCAGCCAAGAATACGGAGGGGTCGACGAGCAGTACTTC
CDR3aa: CASSQEYGGVDEQYF
v_gene: TRBV4-3
j_gene: TRBJ2-7
d_gene: .
len: 15
abundance: .

CDR3nt: TGTGCCAGCAGCTTATGGGGCAGGACAAGTCCTAGCACAGATACGCAGTATTTT
CDR3aa: CASSLWGRTSPSTDTQYF
v_gene: TRBV11-2
j_gene: TRBJ2-3
d_gene: .
len: 18
abundance: .

CDR3nt: TGTGCCAGCAGCTTAGGAACAGGGGGCCACTTCGAGCAGTACTTC
CDR3aa: CASSLGTGGHFEQYF
v_gene: TRBV11-3
j_gene: TRBJ2-7
d_gene: TRBD1
len: 15
abundance: .

CDR3nt: TGTGCCAGCAGTCCCTACTCGGGGTTCGATCAGCCCCAGCATTTT
CDR3aa: CASSPYSGFDQPQHF
v_gene: TRBV2
j_gene: TRBJ1-5
d_gene: .
len: 15
abundance: .

CDR3nt: TGTGCCAGCAGCGCGGTCCGGGATACGCAGTATTTT
CDR3aa: CASSAVRDTQYF
v_gene: TRBV9
j_gene: TRBJ2-3
d_gene: .
len: 12
abundance: .

CDR3nt: TGTGCCAGCAGCTTAACGACTAGCGGGGGGGCAATGAATGAGCAGTTCTTC
CDR3aa: CASSLTTSGGAMNEQFF
v_gene: TRBV7-2
j_gene: TRBJ2-1
d_gene: TRBD2
len: 17
abundance: .

CDR3nt: TGTGCCAGCTCCCGGACAGGGGCCACTGAAGCTTTCTTT
CDR3aa: CASSRTGATEAFF
v_gene: TRBV9
j_gene: TRBJ1-1
d_gene: TRBD1
len: 13
abundance: .

CDR3nt: TGCGCCAGCAGCTTCACAGGGGGCACTGAAGCTTTCTTT
CDR3aa: CASSFTGGTEAFF
v_gene: TRBV4-1
j_gene: TRBJ1-1
d_gene: TRBD1
len: 13
abundance: .

CDR3nt: TGTGCCAGCGCACCGGGGACATGGGGTGGCTACGAGCAGTACTTC
CDR3aa: CASAPGTWGGYEQYF
v_gene: TRBV5-6
j_gene: TRBJ2-7
d_gene: .
len: 15
abundance: .

CDR3nt: TGCGCCAGCAGCCAACTCGCGGCCCCCAACGGGGAGCTGTTTTTT
CDR3aa: CASSQLAAPNGELFF
v_gene: TRBV4-1
j_gene: TRBJ2-2
d_gene: .
len: 15
abundance: .

CDR3nt: TGTGCCAGCAGCTTAACGGCAGGGTACGAGCAGTACTTC
CDR3aa: CASSLTAGYEQYF
v_gene: TRBV7-3
j_gene: TRBJ2-7
d_gene: .
len: 13
abundance: .

CDR3nt: TGTGCCTGGGGTATCGGGTTGTCCTACAATGAGCAGTTCTTC
CDR3aa: CAWGIGLSYNEQFF
v_gene: TRBV30
j_gene: TRBJ2-1
d_gene: .
len: 14
abundance: .

CDR3nt: TGTGCCAGCAGCCGATTACAGGATACGCAGTATTTT
CDR3aa: CASSRLQDTQYF
v_gene: TRBV5-4
j_gene: TRBJ2-3
d_gene: .
len: 12
abundance: .

CDR3nt: TGTGCCAGCAGTTACTGGGACAGTAAAGAAGCTTTCTTT
CDR3aa: CASSYWDSKEAFF
v_gene: TRBV6-6
j_gene: TRBJ1-1
d_gene: TRBD1
len: 13
abundance: .

CDR3nt: TGTGCCAGCAGCGGACAGGGGCGGATTGACTATGGCTACACCTTC
CDR3aa: CASSGQGRIDYGYTF
v_gene: TRBV5-6
j_gene: TRBJ1-2
d_gene: TRBD1
len: 15
abundance: .

CDR3nt: TGTGCCAGCAGTGACGGGGGGGGCTCCTACAATGAGCAGTTCTTC
CDR3aa: CASSDGGGSYNEQFF
v_gene: TRBV25-1
j_gene: TRBJ2-1
d_gene: TRBD2
len: 15
abundance: .

CDR3nt: TGTGCCAGCAGCGCTACCGGTGGAGGCACCTACGAGCAGTACTTC
CDR3aa: CASSATGGGTYEQYF
v_gene: TRBV9
j_gene: TRBJ2-7
d_gene: .
len: 15
abundance: .

CDR3nt: TGTGCCAGCAGCGGGACAGGGAATTTCTACGAGCAGTACTTC
CDR3aa: CASSGTGNFYEQYF
v_gene: TRBV9
j_gene: TRBJ2-7
d_gene: TRBD1
len: 14
abundance: .

CDR3nt: TGTGCCAGCAGCGAGGGGGCATCTCACGAGACCCAGTACTTC
CDR3aa: CASSEGASHETQYF
v_gene: TRBV5-4
j_gene: TRBJ2-5
d_gene: TRBD1
len: 14
abundance: medium-sized

CDR3nt: TGTGCCAGCAGGACTCTAGACAGGGCATTTGAAGCTTTCTTT
CDR3aa: CASRTLDRAFEAFF
v_gene: TRBV6-5
j_gene: TRBJ1-1
d_gene: TRBD1
len: 14
abundance: .

CDR3nt: TGTGCCAGCAGCTTAGTAGGGCCCGGGGGGACAGATACGCAGTATTTT
CDR3aa: CASSLVGPGGTDTQYF
v_gene: TRBV7-8
j_gene: TRBJ2-3
d_gene: TRBD2
len: 16
abundance: .

CDR3nt: TGTGCCAGCAGCCTCCTGGGACAGGGGTGGACTGAAGCTTTCTTT
CDR3aa: CASSLLGQGWTEAFF
v_gene: TRBV7-3
j_gene: TRBJ1-1
d_gene: TRBD1
len: 15
abundance: .